Listed here are 21 T cell receptor beta chains from one sample, sequenced in a study of technical replicates of blood from a few donors. TCRdb's table, derived via immunoSEQ multiplex PCR, lists solely in-frame clones and lacks some. This table holds 60,000 to 65,000 clones, nearly 95% found once. What was sequenced was PBMCs. The receptors stem from a human donor in good health. Some clones in this sample may be carry-over from other donors' samples.

The rearrangement joins TRBV6-5 to TRBJ2-7, with 7 nucleotides matching TRBD1. V dropped 2 bases and J dropped 2; count of bases not matched to a gene: 9. Germline CDR1 reads MNHEY; CDR2 reads SVGAGI. CDR3 length equals 16 residues. This CDR3 reads CASSYRSDRLPYEQYF. CDR3 coding DNA: TGTGCCAGCAGTTACCGGTCGGACAGGTTACCCTACGAGCAGTACTTC.

This chain links TRBV6-4 with TRBJ1-1; a weak D match, TRBD1 (6 bases). This CDR3 region has 15 residues. Germline V CDR1 and CDR2: MRHNA, SNTAGT. V gave up 0 bases and J gave up 2 bases, with 10 bases separating them. The CDR3 loop reads CASSDSPDRNTEAFF. The CDR3 nucleotides are TGTGCCAGCAGTGACTCACCGGACAGAAACACTGAAGCTTTCTTT.

The chain combines TRBV5-1 with TRBJ2-1, with TRBD2 identical over 12 bases. Germline V lookup: CDR1 SGHRS, CDR2 YFSETQ. This CDR3 contains 14 residues. The V gene end was trimmed by 5 bases and the J gene end by 8 bases; junction bases not matched to a gene: 5. CDR3 sequence reads: CASRGTSGHDEQFF. The CDR3 region has the DNA TGCGCCAGCAGGGGGACTAGCGGGCACGATGAGCAGTTCTTC. Drawing the rest from reference TRBV5-1 and TRBJ2-1, the complete variable domain is KAGVTQTPRYLIKTRGQQVTLSCSPISGHRSVSWYQQTPGQGLQFLFEYFSETQRNKGNFPGRFSGRQFSNSRSEMNVSTLELGDSALYLCASRGTSGHDEQFFGPGTRLTVL.

This clone has just one count. The DNA for the CDR3 is TGTGCCAGCAGTACTGGGACAGTCTCTGGAAACACCATATATTTT. Amino acids: CASSTGTVSGNTIYF. The chain uses TRBV6-5 and TRBJ1-3, with 7 positions matching TRBD1. V was pared by 5 bases and J by 0 bases, with 4 bases of the junction left unmatched. Germline CDR1 is MNHEY and CDR2 is SVGAGI. There are 15 residues in the CDR3.

The table lists this clone with a count of one. This chain uses TRBV4-1 with TRBJ2-3, with D maybe TRBD2 (6 bases). V was trimmed by 4 bases and J by 7 bases, leaving 21 bases between them. The CDR3 spans 16 residues. Germline V gene sequence: CDR1 MGHRA, CDR2 YSYEKL. The CDR3 bases are TGCGCCAGCAGCCCGGGCGGAGCGGGCCTACCCTATACGCAGTATTTT. Encoded protein: CASSPGGAGLPYTQYF.

This sequence joins TRBV6-5 and TRBJ2-7, with 10 bases aligning to TRBD2. This CDR3 spans 14 amino acids. The ends lost 8 bases at V and 5 bases at J; junction bases unmatched: 9. The germline CDR1 and CDR2 sequences are MNHEY and SVGAGI. Here the CDR3 reads CASAQTGTSDEQYF. In DNA form, the CDR3 reads TGTGCCAGCGCGCAAACCGGGACTAGCGACGAGCAGTACTTC.

The gene calls are TRBV29-1 and TRBJ2-7; 14 bases map to TRBD2. With V trimmed by 1 base and J by 4 bases, 0 bases remained unmatched. Germline assignment: CDR1 SQVTM and CDR2 ANQGSEA. CDR3 length: 14 amino acids. The CDR3 region is CSVEGTSGGYEQYF. The CDR3 DNA sequence: TGCAGCGTTGAAGGGACTAGCGGGGGGTACGAGCAGTACTTC.

V usage is TRBV6-7 and J usage is TRBJ2-3; D perhaps matches TRBD1 (5 bases). TRBV6-7 falls under the ORF class, with uncertain function. The CDR3 runs to 16 residues. V gave up 2 bases and J gave up 1 base, with 13 bases separating them. The CDR3 here is CASSYNRTACTDTQYF. CDR3 nucleotides: TGTGCCAGCAGTTACAACAGGACGGCCTGCACAGATACGCAGTATTTT.

CDR3 coding DNA: TGTGCCAGCAGCTTATCAGCGGGGGAACAGTACGAGCAGTACTTC. As protein: CASSLSAGEQYEQYF. V gene TRBV7-8 combines with J gene TRBJ2-7, with TRBD2 identical over 8 bases. The germline gives CDR1 SGHVS, CDR2 FQNEAQ. This CDR3 has 15 residues. After removal of 2 bases from V and 4 bases from J, the junction contained 7 bases not matched to a gene.

This clone was seen just once. This chain connects TRBV30 to TRBJ1-1; D is undetermined. Germline lookup yields CDR1 GTSNPN and CDR2 SVGIG (reference sequence). V gave up 4 bases and J gave up 6 bases, with 12 bases separating them. The CDR3 spans 12 residues. The DNA of the CDR3 is TGTGCCTGGACCACCGGGAGCGCTGAAGCTTTCTTT. Residues: CAWTTGSAEAFF.

The rearrangement links TRBV5-6 to TRBJ1-5; D unclear. The CDR3 has 13 residues. In germline, CDR1 is SGHDT, CDR2 YYEEEE. The ends were cut back, 4 bases at V and 2 bases at J, with 7 bases in the middle. The CDR3 DNA reads TGTGCCAGCAGCCCAGAAGGCAATCAGCCCCAGCATTTT. It yields the protein CASSPEGNQPQHF.

The genes are TRBV28 and TRBJ2-5, with 7 bases fitting TRBD2. From germline, CDR1 is MDHEN and CDR2 SYDVKM. With 1 base clipped from V and 5 bases from J, the junction kept 4 bases outside the gene matches. This CDR3 region has 14 residues. The CDR3 bases are TGTGCCAGCAGTTTATCCGGGCGGGGGGAGACCCAGTACTTC. This encodes CASSLSGRGETQYF.

CDR3 bases: TGTGCCAGTAGTATCTGGGGGGAAGAGACCCAGTACTTC. It translates to CASSIWGEETQYF. The rearrangement joins TRBV19 to TRBJ2-5; TRBD2 might be the D (6 bases). Trimming removed 3 bases at V and 3 bases at J, with 8 bases between. Germline assignment: CDR1 LNHDA and CDR2 SQIVND (reference sequence). The CDR3 spans 13 residues.

This clone has just a few counts. V is TRBV4-1 and J is TRBJ2-1; 7 nucleotides agree with TRBD2. Trimming at V came to 1 base and at J to 8 bases, leaving 11 bases not matched to a gene. CDR3 length equals 16 residues. Germline CDR1 MGHRA, CDR2 YSYEKL. The CDR3 bases are TGCGCCAGCAGCCAAGGGACTAGGTGGATATTTGATGAGCAGTTCTTC. Amino acids: CASSQGTRWIFDEQFF.

CDR3 in amino acids: CASSLFGQQTQETQYF. CDR3 bases: TGCGCCAGCAGCTTGTTTGGACAGCAAACCCAAGAGACCCAGTACTTC. The V call is TRBV5-1, the J call TRBJ2-5; D might be TRBD1 (6 bases). Germline loops: CDR1 SGHRS, CDR2 YFSETQ. CDR3 length equals 16 residues. Trimming removed 1 base at V and 1 base at J, with 14 bases between.

The V call is TRBV9, the J call TRBJ2-5, with TRBD2 matching 9 bases. V gave up 0 bases and J gave up 2 bases; unmatched junction bases: 2. Germline-derived CDR1 and CDR2 are SGDLS and YYNGEE. The CDR3 sequence is 15 residues long. CDR3 loop: CASSVALAGQETQYF. The CDR3 DNA reads as TGTGCCAGCAGCGTAGCTCTAGCGGGGCAAGAGACCCAGTACTTC.

This clone came up a few times. The genes are TRBV5-4 and TRBJ2-7; 7 bases match TRBD1. Germline V gives CDR1 SGHNT, CDR2 YYREEE (reference sequence). V shed 4 bases and J 0 bases; nucleotides not matched to a gene: 4. This CDR3 contains 14 residues. Here the CDR3 reads CASSAQGNSYEQYF. CDR3 coding DNA: TGTGCCAGCAGCGCACAGGGGAACTCCTACGAGCAGTACTTC.

The chain joins TRBV6-1 to TRBJ2-3; no definite D call. V was clipped by 7 bases and J by 0 bases, with 5 bases between them. In germline, CDR1 is MNHNS, CDR2 SASEGT. The CDR3 has 12 residues. CDR3 sequence: CASKASTDTQYF. The CDR3 nucleotides are TGTGCCAGCAAAGCTAGCACAGATACGCAGTATTTT.

J is TRBJ2-1 and V is TRBV4-3, with 11 bases identical to TRBD2. Losses at the gene ends were 4 bases for V and 5 bases for J; bases not matched to a gene: 7. This CDR3 region has 16 residues. Germline-derived CDR1 and CDR2 are LGHNA and YSLEER. DNA for the CDR3: TGCGCCAGCAGCCCCCGGGGGACTAGCGGCCACAATGAGCAGTTCTTC. It codes for CASSPRGTSGHNEQFF.

V usage is TRBV7-9 and J usage is TRBJ1-6; D is ambiguous. CDR1 and CDR2 (germline): SEHNR, FQNEAQ (reference sequence). The CDR3 runs to 13 residues. The ends were cut back, 5 bases at V and 6 bases at J, with 8 bases in the middle. CDR3 DNA sequence: TGTGCCAGCAGCCTCGGGTCTAATTCACCCCTCCACTTT. It is translated as CASSLGSNSPLHF.

J is TRBJ2-2 and V is TRBV7-9; 9 bases are a match to TRBD2. This CDR3 contains 16 residues. Germline trimming cut 4 bases from V and 6 bases from J; bases unmatched to any gene: 9. Germline CDR1 reads SEHNR; CDR2 reads FQNEAQ (reference sequence). CDR3 DNA: TGTGCCAGCAGCTCCCCGAGACTAGCGGACCCCGGGGAGCTGTTTTTT. As protein: CASSSPRLADPGELFF. Supplemented by reference TRBV7-9 and TRBJ2-2, the full variable domain reads DTGVSQNPRHKITKRGQNVTFRCDPISEHNRLYWYRQTLGQGPEFLTYFQNEAQLEKSRLLSDRFSAERPKGSFSTLEIQRTEQGDSAMYLCASSSPRLADPGELFFGEGSRLTVL.